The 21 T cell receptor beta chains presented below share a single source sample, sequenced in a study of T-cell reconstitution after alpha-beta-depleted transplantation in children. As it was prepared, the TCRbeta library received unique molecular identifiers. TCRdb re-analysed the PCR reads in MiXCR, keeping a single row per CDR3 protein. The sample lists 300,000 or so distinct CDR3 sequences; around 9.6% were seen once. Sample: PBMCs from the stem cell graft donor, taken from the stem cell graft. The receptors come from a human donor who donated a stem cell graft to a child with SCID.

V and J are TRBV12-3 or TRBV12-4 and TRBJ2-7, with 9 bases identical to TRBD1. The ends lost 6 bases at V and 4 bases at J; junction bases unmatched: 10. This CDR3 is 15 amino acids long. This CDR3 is CASSPAGTGNYEQYF. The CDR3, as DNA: TGTGCCAGCAGCCCGGCCGGGACAGGGAATTACGAGCAGTACTTC.

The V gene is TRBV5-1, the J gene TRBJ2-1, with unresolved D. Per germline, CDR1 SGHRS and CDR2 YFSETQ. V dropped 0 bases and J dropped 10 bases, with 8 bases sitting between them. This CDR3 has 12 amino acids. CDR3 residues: CASSLEVGEQFF. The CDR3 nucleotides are TGCGCCAGCAGCTTGGAAGTCGGGGAGCAGTTCTTC.

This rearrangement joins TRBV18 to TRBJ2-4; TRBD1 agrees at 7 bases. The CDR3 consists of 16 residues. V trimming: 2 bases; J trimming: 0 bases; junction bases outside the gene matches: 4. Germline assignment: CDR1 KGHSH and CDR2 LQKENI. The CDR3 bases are TGTGCCAGCTCACCAGGACAGGAAAAAGCCAAAAACATTCAGTACTTC. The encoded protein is CASSPGQEKAKNIQYF.

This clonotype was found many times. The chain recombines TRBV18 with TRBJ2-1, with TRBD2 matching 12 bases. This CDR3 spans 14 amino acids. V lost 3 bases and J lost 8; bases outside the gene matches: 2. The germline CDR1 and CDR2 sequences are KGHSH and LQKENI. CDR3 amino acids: CASSPRTSGDEQFF. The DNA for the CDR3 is TGTGCCAGCTCACCCCGGACTAGCGGGGATGAGCAGTTCTTC.

The CDR3: CASSLGTVPYEQYF. The CDR3 DNA is TGTGCCAGCAGCTTAGGGACAGTCCCATACGAGCAGTACTTC. The chain uses TRBV11-2 and TRBJ2-7, with D perhaps TRBD1 (6 bases). CDR3 length: 14 residues. V dropped 1 base and J dropped 4 bases, with 11 bases sitting between them. Germline values: CDR1 SGHAT, CDR2 FQNNGV.

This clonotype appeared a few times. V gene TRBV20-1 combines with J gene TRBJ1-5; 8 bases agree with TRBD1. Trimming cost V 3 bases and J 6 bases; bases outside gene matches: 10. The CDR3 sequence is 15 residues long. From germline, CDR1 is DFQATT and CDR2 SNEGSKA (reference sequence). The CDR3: CSARNGQGGGQPQHF. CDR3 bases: TGCAGTGCTAGGAATGGACAGGGCGGGGGTCAGCCCCAGCATTTT.

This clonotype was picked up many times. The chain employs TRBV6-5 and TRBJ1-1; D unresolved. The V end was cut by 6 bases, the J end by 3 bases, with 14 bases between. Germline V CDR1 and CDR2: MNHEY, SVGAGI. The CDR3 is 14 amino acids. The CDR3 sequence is CASSLTGRDTEAFF. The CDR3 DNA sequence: TGTGCCAGCAGCTTAACGGGAAGGGACACTGAAGCTTTCTTT.

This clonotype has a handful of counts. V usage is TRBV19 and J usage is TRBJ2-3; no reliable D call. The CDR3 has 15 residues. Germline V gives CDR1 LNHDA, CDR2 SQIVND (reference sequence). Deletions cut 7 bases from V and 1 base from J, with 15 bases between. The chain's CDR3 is CASTLGWAGTDTQYF. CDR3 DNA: TGTGCCAGTACCTTAGGCTGGGCGGGCACAGATACGCAGTATTTT.

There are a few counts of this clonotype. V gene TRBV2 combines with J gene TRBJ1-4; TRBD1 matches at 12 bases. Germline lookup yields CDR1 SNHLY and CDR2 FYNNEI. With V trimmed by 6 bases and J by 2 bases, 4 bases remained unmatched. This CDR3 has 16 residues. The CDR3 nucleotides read TGTGCCAGCAGGCTGGGACAGGGGGCCACTAATGAAAAACTGTTTTTT. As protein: CASRLGQGATNEKLFF. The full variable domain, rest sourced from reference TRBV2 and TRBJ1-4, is EPEVTQTPSHQVTQMGQEVILRCVPISNHLYFYWYRQILGQKVEFLVSFYNNEISEKSEIFDDQFSVERPDGSNFTLKIRSTKLEDSAMYFCASRLGQGATNEKLFFGSGTQLSVL.

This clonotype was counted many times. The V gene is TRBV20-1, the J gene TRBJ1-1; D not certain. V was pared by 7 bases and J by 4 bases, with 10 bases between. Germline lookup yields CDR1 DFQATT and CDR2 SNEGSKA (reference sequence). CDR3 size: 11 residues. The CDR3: CSDGRTTEAFF. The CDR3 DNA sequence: TGCAGTGACGGGAGGACCACTGAAGCTTTCTTT.

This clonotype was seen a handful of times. Here the CDR3 reads CASSTGVSGNTIYF. The DNA for the CDR3 is TGTGCCAGCAGTACGGGAGTTTCTGGAAACACCATATATTTT. This chain joins TRBV6-1 and TRBJ1-3; D ambiguous. This CDR3 comprises 14 residues. Germline CDR1 is MNHNS and CDR2 is SASEGT. With 5 bases removed from V and 1 base from J, the gap between germline ends came to 9 bases.

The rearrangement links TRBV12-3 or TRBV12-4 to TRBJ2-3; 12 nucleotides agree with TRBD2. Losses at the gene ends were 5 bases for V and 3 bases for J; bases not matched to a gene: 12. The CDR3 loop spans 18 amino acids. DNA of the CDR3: TGTGCCAGCAGTACCGGACTAGCGGGGCCACTAAGGACAGATACGCAGTATTTT. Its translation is CASSTGLAGPLRTDTQYF.

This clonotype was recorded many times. The CDR3 DNA reads as TGCAGCGCGACAGGGGCCACCAGCTCCTACAATGAGCAGTTCTTC. Amino acid sequence: CSATGATSSYNEQFF. The genes are TRBV29-1 and TRBJ2-1; 8 bases match TRBD1. V was clipped by 7 bases and J by 0 bases; unmatched bases: 8. There are 15 residues in the CDR3. CDR1 and CDR2 (germline): SQVTM, ANQGSEA.

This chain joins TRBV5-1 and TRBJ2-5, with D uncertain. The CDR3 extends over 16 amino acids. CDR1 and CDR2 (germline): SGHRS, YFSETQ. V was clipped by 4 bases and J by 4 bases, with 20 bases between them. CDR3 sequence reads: CASSPDSRLRRETQYF. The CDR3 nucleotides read TGCGCCAGCAGCCCGGATTCGAGACTCCGGCGAGAGACCCAGTACTTC.

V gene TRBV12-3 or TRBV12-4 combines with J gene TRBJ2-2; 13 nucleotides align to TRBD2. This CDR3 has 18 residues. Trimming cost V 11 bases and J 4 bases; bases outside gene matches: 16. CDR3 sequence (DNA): TGTGCCGGAAAAGGGGGACTAGCGGGGCCCTCGGGCACCGGGGAGCTGTTTTTT. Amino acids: CAGKGGLAGPSGTGELFF.

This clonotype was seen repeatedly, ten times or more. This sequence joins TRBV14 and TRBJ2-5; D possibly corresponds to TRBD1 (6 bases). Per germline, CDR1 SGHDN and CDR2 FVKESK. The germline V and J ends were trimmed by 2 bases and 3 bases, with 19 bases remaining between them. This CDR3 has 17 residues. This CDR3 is CASSQSHRVVGEETQYF. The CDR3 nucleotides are TGTGCCAGCAGCCAATCCCACAGGGTCGTCGGGGAAGAGACCCAGTACTTC.

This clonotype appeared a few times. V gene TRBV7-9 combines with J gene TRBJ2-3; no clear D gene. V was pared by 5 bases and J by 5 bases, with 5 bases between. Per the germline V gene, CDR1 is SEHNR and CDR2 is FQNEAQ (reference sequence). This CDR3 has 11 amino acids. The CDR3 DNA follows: TGTGCCAGCAGCACAATAGATACGCAGTATTTT. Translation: CASSTIDTQYF.

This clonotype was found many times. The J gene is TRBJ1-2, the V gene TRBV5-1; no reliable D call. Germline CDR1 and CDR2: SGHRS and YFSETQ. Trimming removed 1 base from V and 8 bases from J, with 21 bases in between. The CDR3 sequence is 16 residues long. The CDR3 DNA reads TGCGCCAGCAGCTTGTCGCCCTCGGCAATTATAGGAGGCTACACCTTC. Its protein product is CASSLSPSAIIGGYTF.

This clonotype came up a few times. The CDR3 DNA follows: TGTGCCATCAGTGGGACAGGGAACCTCTATGGCTACACCTTC. Translation: CAISGTGNLYGYTF. This chain uses TRBV10-3 with TRBJ1-2; 8 positions agree with TRBD1. CDR3 length equals 14 residues. Trimming removed 4 bases from V and 4 bases from J; junction bases left unmatched: 5. The V gene's germline CDR1 is ENHRY and CDR2 SYGVKD.

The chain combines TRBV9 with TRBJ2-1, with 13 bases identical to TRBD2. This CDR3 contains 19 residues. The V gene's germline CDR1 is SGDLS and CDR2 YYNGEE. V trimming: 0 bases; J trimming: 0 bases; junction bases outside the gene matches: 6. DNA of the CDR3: TGTGCCAGCAGCGTAGGGACTAGCGGGGGCCAGAGCTCCTACAATGAGCAGTTCTTC. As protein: CASSVGTSGGQSSYNEQFF.

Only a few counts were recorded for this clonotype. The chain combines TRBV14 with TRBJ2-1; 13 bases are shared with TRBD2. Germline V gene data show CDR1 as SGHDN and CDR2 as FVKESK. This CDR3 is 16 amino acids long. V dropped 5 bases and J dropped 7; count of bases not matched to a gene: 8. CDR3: CASSALLAGGRNEQFF. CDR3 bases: TGTGCCAGCAGCGCTCTACTAGCGGGGGGGCGGAATGAGCAGTTCTTC.